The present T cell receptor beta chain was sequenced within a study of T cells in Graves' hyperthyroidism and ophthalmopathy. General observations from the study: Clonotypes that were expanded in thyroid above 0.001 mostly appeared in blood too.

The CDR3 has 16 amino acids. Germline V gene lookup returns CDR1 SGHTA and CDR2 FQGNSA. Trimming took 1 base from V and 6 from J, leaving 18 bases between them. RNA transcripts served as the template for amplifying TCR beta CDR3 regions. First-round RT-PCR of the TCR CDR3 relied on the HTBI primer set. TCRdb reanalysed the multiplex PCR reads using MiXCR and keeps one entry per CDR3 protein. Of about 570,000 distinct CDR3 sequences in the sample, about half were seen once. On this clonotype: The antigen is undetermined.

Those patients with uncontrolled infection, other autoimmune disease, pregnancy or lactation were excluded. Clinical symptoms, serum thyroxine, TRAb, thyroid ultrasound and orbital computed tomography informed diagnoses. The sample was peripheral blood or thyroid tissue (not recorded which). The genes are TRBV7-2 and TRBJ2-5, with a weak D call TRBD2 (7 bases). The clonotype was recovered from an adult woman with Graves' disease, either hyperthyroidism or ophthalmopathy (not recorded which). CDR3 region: CASSLGGGGGGKTQYF. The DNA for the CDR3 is TGTGCCAGCAGCTTAGGAGGGGGGGGGGGGGGCAAGACCCAGTACTTC.